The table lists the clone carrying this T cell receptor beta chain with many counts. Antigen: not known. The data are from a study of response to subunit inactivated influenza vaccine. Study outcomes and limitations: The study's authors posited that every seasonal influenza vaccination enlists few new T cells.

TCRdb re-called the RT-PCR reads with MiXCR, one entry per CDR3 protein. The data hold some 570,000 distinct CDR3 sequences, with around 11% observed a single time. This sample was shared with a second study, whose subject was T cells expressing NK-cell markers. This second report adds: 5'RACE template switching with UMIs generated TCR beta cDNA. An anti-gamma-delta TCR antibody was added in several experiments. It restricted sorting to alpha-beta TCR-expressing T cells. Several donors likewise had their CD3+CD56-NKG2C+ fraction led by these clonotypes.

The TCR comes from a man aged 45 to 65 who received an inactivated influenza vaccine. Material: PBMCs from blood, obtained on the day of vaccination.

The CDR3 sequence: CASSLSTTENTEAFF. DNA for the CDR3: TGTGCCAGCAGCTTATCGACGACAGAGAACACTGAAGCTTTCTTT. This chain uses TRBV7-9 with TRBJ1-1, with D perhaps TRBD1 (5 bases). The germline V gene encodes CDR1 SEHNR and CDR2 FQNEAQ (reference sequence). V lost 2 bases, J lost 1 base, and 11 bases lay in between. This CDR3 comprises 15 residues. The whole variable domain, filled in from reference TRBV7-9 and TRBJ1-1, reads DTGVSQNPRHKITKRGQNVTFRCDPISEHNRLYWYRQTLGQGPEFLTYFQNEAQLEKSRLLSDRFSAERPKGSFSTLEIQRTEQGDSAMYLCASSLSTTENTEAFFGQGTRLTVV.